This T cell receptor beta chain was recovered during a study of blood T cell repertoires in COVID-19. This CDR3 is built from 15 residues. CDR1 is SGHNT, CDR2 YYREEE, per germline (reference sequence). The V end was cut by 1 base, the J end by 0 bases, with 8 bases between. The table came from immunoSEQ multiplex PCR; TCRdb's copy has only in-frame clones and leaves some out. This sample carries about 73,000 clones, approximately 92% of them seen once, and the ten largest clones take roughly 9.6%. This chain links TRBV5-4 with TRBJ2-1; D possibly corresponds to TRBD2 (5 bases). Sequenced: peripheral blood. The source of this sequence is a man at least 80 years old with acute or convalescent COVID-19. The CDR3 is CASSLSGLSYNEQFF. The CDR3 region has the DNA TGTGCCAGCAGCTTGAGCGGACTCTCCTACAATGAGCAGTTCTTC.